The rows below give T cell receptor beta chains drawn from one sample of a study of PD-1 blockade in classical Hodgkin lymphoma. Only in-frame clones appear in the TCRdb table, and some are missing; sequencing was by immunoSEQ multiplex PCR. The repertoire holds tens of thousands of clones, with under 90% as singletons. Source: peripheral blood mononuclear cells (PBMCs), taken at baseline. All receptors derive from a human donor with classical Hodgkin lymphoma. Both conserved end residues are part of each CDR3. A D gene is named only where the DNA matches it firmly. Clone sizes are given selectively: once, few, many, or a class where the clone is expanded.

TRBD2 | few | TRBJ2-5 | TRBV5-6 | TGTGCCAGCAGCTCCCCCGGGAGGGTTGAAGAGACCCAGTACTTC | CASSSPGRVEETQYF
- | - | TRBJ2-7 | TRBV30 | TGTGCCTGGGCGGCCATGGGCGACTACGAGCAGTACTTC | CAWAAMGDYEQYF
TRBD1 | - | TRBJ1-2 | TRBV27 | TGTGCCAGCAGTTCCCCGGGACAGGGGGTTCATGGCTACACCTTC | CASSSPGQGVHGYTF
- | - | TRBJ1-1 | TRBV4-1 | TGCGCCAGCAGCCAAGGAGGGAAGACGGGACACAAGAACACTGAAGCTTTCTTT | CASSQGGKTGHKNTEAFF
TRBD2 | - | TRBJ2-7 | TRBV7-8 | TGTGCCAGCAGCTTAGGGACTAGCGGTACAGAGCAGTACTTC | CASSLGTSGTEQYF
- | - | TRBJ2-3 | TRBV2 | TGTGCCAGCAGGGCTCAGGGGGGCAGCTTAACAGATACGCAGTATTTT | CASRAQGGSLTDTQYF
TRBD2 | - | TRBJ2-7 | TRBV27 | TGTGCCAGCAGTTTCCGGGGACCTCTAGCGGGTGGGTACGAGCAGTACTTC | CASSFRGPLAGGYEQYF
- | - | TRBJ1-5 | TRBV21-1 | TGTGCCAGCAGCAAACTGGGACAGAGTATTAGGGGCAATCAGCCCCAGCATTTT | CASSKLGQSIRGNQPQHF
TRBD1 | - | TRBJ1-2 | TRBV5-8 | TGTGCCAGCAGCCGAGGGGGCAACTATGGCTACACCTTC | CASSRGGNYGYTF
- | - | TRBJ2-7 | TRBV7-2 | TGTGCCAGCAGCCCCGGCTCCTACGAGCAGTACTTC | CASSPGSYEQYF
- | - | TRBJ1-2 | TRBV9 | TGTGCCAGCAGCGTACAGCCCCGGGATGGCTACACCTTC | CASSVQPRDGYTF
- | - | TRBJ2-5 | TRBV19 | TGTGCCAGTAGTCTTCAGGATCAAGAGACCCAGTACTTC | CASSLQDQETQYF
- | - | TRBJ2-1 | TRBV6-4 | TGTGCCAGCAGTGACTCGAACTCCTACAATGAGCAGTTCTTC | CASSDSNSYNEQFF
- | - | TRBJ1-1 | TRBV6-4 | TGTGCCAGCAGCCTAATGCCCGGGACACCAGAAGCTTTCTTT | CASSLMPGTPEAFF
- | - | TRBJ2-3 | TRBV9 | TGTGCCAGCAGCGCTTTATATGCGGGCCCAGATACGCAGTATTTT | CASSALYAGPDTQYF
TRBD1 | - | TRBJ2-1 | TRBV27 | TGTGCCAGCAGCTCCCTGACAGGGGGCAGATACAATGAGCAGTTCTTC | CASSSLTGGRYNEQFF
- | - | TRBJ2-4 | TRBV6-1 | TGTGCCAGCAGTGAAGGACAAAACATTCAGTACTTC | CASSEGQNIQYF
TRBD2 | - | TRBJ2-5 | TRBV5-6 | TGTGCCAGCAGCCTAAGAGCGGGAGGGGAGACCCAGTACTTC | CASSLRAGGETQYF
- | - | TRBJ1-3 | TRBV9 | TGTGCCAGCAGCGTAGAGGCCAGCCACGCTGGAAACACCATATATTTT | CASSVEASHAGNTIYF
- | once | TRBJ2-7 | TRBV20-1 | TGCAGTGCTAGGGGAGCCGAGCAGTACTTC | CSARGAEQYF
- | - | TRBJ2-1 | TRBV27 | TGTGCCAGCAAGAAGCTAGGTCCAGAATACAATGAGCAGTTCTTC | CASKKLGPEYNEQFF
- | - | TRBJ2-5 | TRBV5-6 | TGTGCCAGCAGCTTAGGGGCCCAAGAGACCCAGTACTTC | CASSLGAQETQYF
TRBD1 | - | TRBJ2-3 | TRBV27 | TGTGCCAGCAGGAGACAGGGGACAGATACGCAGTATTTT | CASRRQGTDTQYF
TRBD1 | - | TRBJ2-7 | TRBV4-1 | TGCGCCAGCAGCCAAGTGTGGACAGGTTCCTACGAGCAGTACTTC | CASSQVWTGSYEQYF
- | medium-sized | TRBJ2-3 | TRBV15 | TGTGCCACCAGCAGACTATCCTTTGGGAGTGATACGCAGTATTTT | CATSRLSFGSDTQYF
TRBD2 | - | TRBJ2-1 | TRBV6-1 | TGTGCCAGCAGTGAATTCGGGACTAGCGCGTTAAATGAGCAGTTCTTC | CASSEFGTSALNEQFF
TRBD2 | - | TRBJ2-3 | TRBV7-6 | TGTGCCAGCAGCCCTGGGAGACTAGCCGCTAGGACAGATACGCAGTATTTT | CASSPGRLAARTDTQYF
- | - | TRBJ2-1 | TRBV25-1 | TGTGCCAGCAGCCTTAGGGACCTCTCCTACAATGAGCAGTTCTTC | CASSLRDLSYNEQFF
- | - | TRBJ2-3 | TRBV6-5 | TGTGCCAGTTCCAGAGCGGGCACAGATACGCAGTATTTT | CASSRAGTDTQYF
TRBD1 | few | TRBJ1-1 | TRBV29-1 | TGCAGCGCCTCAGGGGGCACTGAAGCTTTCTTT | CSASGGTEAFF
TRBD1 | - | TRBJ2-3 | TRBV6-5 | TGTGCCAGCGGGACAGGGAGCACAGATACGCAGTATTTT | CASGTGSTDTQYF